This T cell receptor (beta chain) is drawn from a study of beta chain features in type 1 diabetes. Across the study: The number of sorted cells examined across all samples was under 140,000,000.

This clone turned up a few times. Other DNA sequences in this specimen translate into the identical CDR3. Reverse transcription of all isolated RNA meant that expressed TCRB transcripts were sequenced. TCRdb's table, derived via immunoSEQ multiplex PCR, lists solely in-frame clones and lacks some. The sample lists hundreds of thousands of clones; approximately 30% were seen once. From germline, CDR1 is SGHAT and CDR2 FQNNGV. CDR3 size: 12 residues. V shed 1 base and J shed 5 bases, with 5 bases lying between them. The chain uses TRBV11-2 and TRBJ2-5; no clear D. This TCR was recovered from a young man in good health. Sequences were obtained from naive CD4+ T cells from blood. CDR3 nucleotides: TGTGCCAGCAGCTTAGTTCGTGAGACCCAGTACTTC. This encodes CASSLVRETQYF.